The source of this T cell receptor beta chain is a study of blood T cell repertoires in COVID-19. Whole-study context: Samples taken during acute and convalescent COVID-19 were collected in the United States, Italy and Spain. Sources were T cells, B-cell-depleted T cells, or PBMCs; the material itself was cDNA or gDNA.

In the study's own analysis: Amplification of reference gene primers provided the estimated nucleated cell counts. Sequencing used immunoSEQ multiplex PCR; TCRdb keeps in-frame clones, though not all of them. The DNA was the basis for D and trimming; V, J and clone size are from that table. The profile shows roughly 80,000 clones, around nine tenths of them singletons. This CDR3 has 12 amino acids. Trimming took 4 bases from V and 6 from J; bases not matched to a gene: 4. The germline V gene has CDR1 SGHNT and CDR2 YYREEE (reference sequence). Material: peripheral blood. V usage is TRBV5-4 and J usage is TRBJ2-7, with TRBD2 matching 7 bases. This receptor was identified in an elderly woman with active or convalescent COVID-19. CDR3 region: CASSRGGLEQYF. The CDR3, as DNA: TGTGCCAGCAGCCGGGGAGGGCTCGAGCAGTACTTC.